The clone carrying this T cell receptor beta chain appeared a few times. Its antigen is still unknown. This record belongs to a study of cytomegalovirus exposure and HLA in healthy donors. Study-level points and caveats: There were some public TCRs occurring in many donors, but most TCR sequences were rare. It was 150 to 200 TCR beta chains that were listed as cytomegalovirus-associated.

Assay used: immunoSEQ multiplex PCR; TCRdb lists only in-frame clones, some missing. The sample yields more than 120,000 clones, roughly 87% seen once. The clonotype originates from a man between 18 and 29 years old in good health and CMV-seropositive. The sequenced sample was PBMCs.

The CDR3 sequence is CASSRGTGVDYGYTF. In nucleotides, the CDR3 is TGTGCCAGCAGCCGAGGGACAGGGGTTGACTATGGCTACACCTTC. V and J are TRBV13 and TRBJ1-2, with TRBD1 matching 10 bases. V lost 5 bases to trimming and J lost 3 bases; unmatched junction nucleotides: 6. The length of the CDR3 is 15 residues. Germline values: CDR1 PRHDT, CDR2 FYEKMQ (reference sequence).